The 8 T cell receptor beta chains given below trace back to one sample, sequenced in a study of neurological immune-mediated disorders. Indicated time point: longitudinal time-point 3. One entry per CDR3 protein, called by TCRdb with MiXCR from the 5' RACE reads. The repertoire holds tens of thousands of distinct CDR3 sequences, with around an eighth as singletons. Sequenced sample: PBMCs. These TCRs come from a man under 40 in good health.

The chain combines TRBV7-2 with TRBJ2-3, with unresolved D. V gave up 5 bases and J gave up 5 bases, with 14 bases separating them. Germline V gene sequence: CDR1 SGHTA, CDR2 FQGNSA. CDR3 size: 14 residues. CDR3 in amino acids: CASSLRDLGDTQYF. In DNA form, the CDR3 reads TGTGCCAGCAGCCTCAGAGACCTCGGAGATACGCAGTATTTT.

This clonotype was seen at least ten times. The V gene is TRBV27, the J gene TRBJ1-4, with 7 bases that match TRBD1. V was clipped by 3 bases and J by 3 bases; unmatched bases: 1. The CDR3 runs 14 residues. Germline-derived CDR1 and CDR2 are MNHEY and SMNVEV (reference sequence). The CDR3 here is CASSFGQANEKLFF. The CDR3 bases are TGTGCCAGCAGTTTCGGACAGGCTAATGAAAAACTGTTTTTT.

This clonotype was recorded many times. The chain couples TRBV2 to TRBJ2-7, with 7 positions matching TRBD1. With 4 bases clipped from V and 5 bases from J, the junction kept 2 bases outside the gene matches. Germline V gene sequence: CDR1 SNHLY, CDR2 FYNNEI. CDR3 size: 12 residues. The CDR3 nucleotides read TGTGCCAGCAGTGGGGACAGCCACGAGCAGTACTTC. Protein product: CASSGDSHEQYF.

This clonotype was counted a few times. The chain recombines TRBV5-6 with TRBJ2-2, with 9 bases that match TRBD2. CDR3 length equals 17 residues. Germline CDR1 reads SGHDT; CDR2 reads YYEEEE. V was pared by 1 base and J by 0 bases, with 4 bases of the junction left unmatched. CDR3 DNA sequence: TGTGCCAGCAGCTTGTTCCTAGCGGGAACGAACACCGGGGAGCTGTTTTTT. Its protein product is CASSLFLAGTNTGELFF.

This clonotype was detected many times. DNA of the CDR3: TGTGCCAGCGTAGAAGGCCAGGGGCTTGGCTACGAGCAGTACTTC. As protein: CASVEGQGLGYEQYF. J is TRBJ2-7 and V is TRBV6-5; D possibly corresponds to TRBD1 (6 bases). Germline CDR1 is MNHEY and CDR2 is SVGAGI. The germline V and J ends were trimmed by 8 bases and 3 bases, with 20 bases remaining between them. The CDR3 is made up of 15 amino acids.

This clonotype was recorded at least ten times. The chain is built from TRBV7-9 and TRBJ2-7; the D is unclear. This CDR3 is built from 12 residues. V was pared by 5 bases and J by 7 bases, with 12 bases between. Germline-derived CDR1 and CDR2 are SEHNR and FQNEAQ (reference sequence). CDR3 amino acids: CASSRGLREQYF. In nucleotides, the CDR3 is TGTGCCAGCAGCCGCGGTCTACGGGAGCAGTACTTC. Drawing the rest from reference TRBV7-9 and TRBJ2-7, the complete variable domain is DTGVSQNPRHKITKRGQNVTFRCDPISEHNRLYWYRQTLGQGPEFLTYFQNEAQLEKSRLLSDRFSAERPKGSFSTLEIQRTEQGDSAMYLCASSRGLREQYFGPGTRLTVT.

This clonotype showed up many times. This sequence joins TRBV29-1 and TRBJ2-7, with a possible D match to TRBD1 (5 bases). CDR3 length: 15 amino acids. Germline V lookup: CDR1 SQVTM, CDR2 ANQGSEA. Trimming removed 8 bases at V and 1 base at J, with 21 bases between. This CDR3 is CSLPYIGDRSYEQYF. CDR3 sequence (DNA): TGCAGCCTCCCGTATATAGGGGATAGATCCTACGAGCAGTACTTC.

In this sample, this clonotype turned up once. The rearrangement uses TRBV29-1 and TRBJ1-1, with D perhaps matching TRBD1 (6 bases). V was trimmed by 8 bases and J by 4 bases, leaving 20 bases between them. This CDR3 is built from 14 residues. The V gene's germline CDR1 is SQVTM and CDR2 ANQGSEA. In DNA form, the CDR3 reads TGCAGCTGCCAACAGGGTCCGGCGGGCACTGAAGCTTTCTTT. It translates to CSCQQGPAGTEAFF.